The 25 T cell receptor beta chains given below trace back to one sample, sequenced in a study of T cell clonotyping in hematopoietic cell transplantation. Generated by immunoSEQ multiplex PCR, the TCRdb table keeps only in-frame clones and is missing some. The sample holds some 30,000 clones; approximately 94% are singletons and the top ten take around 2%. As to time point: recipient sample about 28 days before transplant, after cytoreduction. The sample consisted of peripheral blood mononuclear cells, taken before stem cell transplant. Receptor source: a man aged 45-60 years with acute myeloid leukemia. Some clones in this sample may be carry-over from other donors' samples.

This chain joins TRBV21-1 and TRBJ2-7; TRBD2 is the table's D call, not checked against the DNA. TRBV21-1 is designated a pseudogene. This CDR3 spans 14 amino acids. CDR3 loop: CASSLTGLSYEQYF. The CDR3, as DNA: TGTGCCAGCAGCCTCACGGGACTCAGTTACGAGCAGTACTTC.

This clone was seen a handful of times. The rearrangement joins TRBV30 to TRBJ2-1; either TRBD1 or TRBD2 may fit D (5 bases each). V shed 3 bases and J shed 2 bases, with 11 bases lying between them. The CDR3 consists of 14 residues. CDR1 is GTSNPN, CDR2 SVGIG, per germline (reference sequence). CDR3 protein: CAWSRDGTYNEQFF. Written as DNA, the CDR3 is TGTGCCTGGAGCAGGGACGGGACCTACAATGAGCAGTTCTTC.

This clone was observed once. The V gene is TRBV6-1, the J gene TRBJ2-2, with D unclear. The V and J ends lost 4 bases and 3 bases respectively, with 6 bases between them. Germline V gene data show CDR1 as MNHNS and CDR2 as SASEGT. The CDR3 is 13 amino acids. Written as DNA, the CDR3 is TGTGCCAGCAGTGGGGGATACACCGGGGAGCTGTTTTTT. As protein: CASSGGYTGELFF.

The chain is built from TRBV30 and TRBJ1-4, with D perhaps TRBD1 (5 bases). CDR1 and CDR2 (germline): GTSNPN, SVGIG (reference sequence). V was trimmed by 1 base and J by 7 bases, leaving 16 bases between them. This CDR3 is built from 15 residues. The CDR3 DNA follows: TGTGCCTGGAGTGCCCTTAGGGGTAAAGCTGAAAAACTGTTTTTT. Protein: CAWSALRGKAEKLFF.

This clone was picked up one time. The chain joins TRBV28 to TRBJ2-2, with 8 bases aligning to TRBD1. The CDR3 spans 15 residues. Germline values: CDR1 MDHEN, CDR2 SYDVKM. With V trimmed by 7 bases and J by 5 bases, 9 bases remained unmatched. CDR3 sequence (DNA): TGTGCCAGCACCCCCAGGGGGCATGGGACCGGGGAGCTGTTTTTT. It is translated as CASTPRGHGTGELFF.

Comment on this clone: The junction does not match germline at one end; this may be a read error. The genes are TRBV10-3 and TRBJ1-2, with D possibly TRBD1 on 6 matching bases. Germline-derived CDR1 and CDR2 are ENHRY and SYGVKD. CDR3 length: 11 residues. CDR3 sequence: CAISGTGRYTF. In nucleotides, the CDR3 is TGTGCCATCAGTGGCACAGGGAGATACACTTTC.

The chain employs TRBV27 and TRBJ2-5, with 16 nucleotides matching TRBD2. The germline CDR1 and CDR2 sequences are MNHEY and SMNVEV (reference sequence). The CDR3 runs 18 residues. V gave up 3 bases and J gave up 5 bases; unmatched junction bases: 9. Here the CDR3 reads CASSLAPGTSGGAETQYF. CDR3 in DNA: TGTGCCAGCAGTTTGGCGCCCGGGACTAGCGGGGGGGCGGAGACCCAGTACTTC.

DNA of the CDR3: TGTGCCAGTACCAACCTCGGGGCGGGAGAACCGTACAATGAGCAGTTCTTC. Amino acids: CASTNLGAGEPYNEQFF. The V gene is TRBV19, the J gene TRBJ2-1; 7 bases agree with TRBD2. The trim removed 7 bases at V and 4 bases at J, leaving 16 bases unmatched. The CDR3 sequence is 17 residues long. Germline assignment: CDR1 LNHDA and CDR2 SQIVND (reference sequence).

This sequence joins TRBV4-2 and TRBJ2-7; 11 nucleotides agree with TRBD2. Germline CDR1 and CDR2: LGHNA and YNFKEQ. CDR3 length equals 17 residues. V dropped 1 base and J dropped 2; count of bases not matched to a gene: 7. The CDR3 is CASSQVSLTSGTYEQYF. The CDR3 region has the DNA TGTGCCAGCAGCCAAGTAAGTCTGACTAGCGGGACCTACGAGCAGTACTTC.

V and J are TRBV11-3 and TRBJ2-2, with D maybe TRBD2 (6 bases). Trimming shortened V by 3 bases and J by 2 bases, and 10 bases separated the two germline ends. The CDR3 totals 15 residues. Germline CDR1 and CDR2: SGHNT and YENEEA. CDR3 in amino acids: CASSFGDSNTGELFF. CDR3 nucleotides: TGTGCCAGCAGCTTTGGGGACTCAAACACCGGGGAGCTGTTTTTT.

The V and J genes are TRBV28 and TRBJ2-3; D gene uncertain. The CDR3 spans 14 residues. CDR1 is MDHEN, CDR2 SYDVKM, per germline. The V end lost 2 bases, the J end lost 1 base, and 7 bases lay between the germline ends. This CDR3 is CASSLLGGTDTQYF. For the CDR3, the DNA is TGTGCCAGCAGTTTACTCGGCGGCACAGATACGCAGTATTTT.

The gene calls are TRBV5-6 and TRBJ2-1; D perhaps matches TRBD1 (6 bases). Trimming removed 4 bases from V and 5 bases from J, with 13 bases in between. Germline values: CDR1 SGHDT, CDR2 YYEEEE. The CDR3 sequence is 14 residues long. The CDR3 DNA reads TGTGCCAGCAGCCGAATTACAGGGAACAATGAGCAGTTCTTC. It specifies CASSRITGNNEQFF.

The chain carries TRBV10-3 and TRBJ2-1; the match to TRBD1 covers 9 bases. CDR1 and CDR2 from the germline V gene are ENHRY and SYGVKD. J lost 5 bases, V lost 6 bases, and 5 bases had no gene match. This CDR3 spans 14 amino acids. The chain's CDR3 is CAIRETGGDNEQFF. The CDR3 region has the DNA TGTGCCATCAGGGAGACAGGGGGGGACAATGAGCAGTTCTTC.

This clone showed up just a few times. This rearrangement joins TRBV28 to TRBJ2-7; weak D call: TRBD1 (5 bases). Germline V CDR1 and CDR2: MDHEN, SYDVKM. V lost 6 bases and J lost 2, with 14 bases in between. CDR3 length equals 14 residues. CDR3 nucleotide sequence: TGTGCCAGCAGCCCGACAGTATTCGCCTACGAGCAGTACTTC. Residues: CASSPTVFAYEQYF.

V gene TRBV25-1 combines with J gene TRBJ2-5, with D possibly TRBD1 on 6 matching bases. Trimming took 4 bases from V and 3 from J, leaving 12 bases between them. The germline V gene has CDR1 MGHDK and CDR2 SYGVNS. The CDR3 has 14 amino acids. CDR3 amino acids: CASSVNRVEETQYF. The CDR3 DNA follows: TGTGCCAGCAGTGTGAACAGGGTGGAAGAGACCCAGTACTTC.

The gene calls are TRBV7-2 and TRBJ1-2; D gene uncertain. Germline V gene sequence: CDR1 SGHTA, CDR2 FQGNSA. This CDR3 has 13 residues. Trimming left V 1 base short and J 0 bases short, with 3 bases between. The CDR3 sequence is CASSLGANYGYTF. CDR3 nucleotides: TGTGCCAGCAGCTTAGGAGCTAACTATGGCTACACCTTC.

The rearrangement joins TRBV14 to TRBJ2-6, with TRBD2 matching 7 bases. In germline, CDR1 is SGHDN, CDR2 FVKESK. With 4 bases clipped from V and 0 bases from J, the junction kept 12 bases outside the gene matches. The CDR3 contains 19 residues. The CDR3 bases are TGTGCCAGCAGCCCACCGTTGGGTAGCGGGCTCTCTGGGGCCAACGTCCTGACTTTC. Residues: CASSPPLGSGLSGANVLTF.

V and J are TRBV28 and TRBJ1-5; 9 bases align to TRBD1. The CDR3 loop spans 15 amino acids. Germline CDR1 reads MDHEN; CDR2 reads SYDVKM. Trimming took 6 bases from V and 5 from J; bases not matched to a gene: 8. The CDR3, as DNA: TGTGCCAGCAGAGCCTGGACAGGGGTCCATCAGCCCCAGCATTTT. Its translation is CASRAWTGVHQPQHF.

The chain joins TRBV4-2 to TRBJ1-2, with a tentative D call TRBD1 (5 bases). The CDR3 covers 15 residues. Germline V CDR1 and CDR2: LGHNA, YNFKEQ. V lost 0 bases and J lost 4, with 12 bases in between. CDR3 protein: CASSQDRGVGYGYTF. The CDR3 nucleotides read TGTGCCAGCAGCCAAGATCGGGGGGTGGGCTATGGCTACACCTTC.

This sequence joins TRBV10-3 and TRBJ1-1, with D unclear. V was clipped by 0 bases and J by 10 bases, with 9 bases between them. The CDR3 is made up of 12 amino acids. Germline V gene data show CDR1 as ENHRY and CDR2 as SYGVKD. As DNA, the CDR3 is TGTGCCATCAGTGAGTCGACTGAAGGAGCTTTCTTT. It translates to CAISESTEGAFF.

The chain employs TRBV19 and TRBJ2-1, with D hard to call. In germline, CDR1 is LNHDA, CDR2 SQIVND (reference sequence). Deletions cut 8 bases from V and 3 bases from J, with 11 bases between. The CDR3 extends over 13 amino acids. The CDR3 sequence: CASFESNYNEQFF. DNA of the CDR3: TGTGCCAGTTTTGAATCAAACTACAATGAGCAGTTCTTC.

The V call is TRBV30, the J call TRBJ1-1, with D possibly TRBD1 on 5 matching bases. The CDR3 consists of 13 residues. V gave up 2 bases and J gave up 2 bases, with 9 bases separating them. Germline V gene data show CDR1 as GTSNPN and CDR2 as SVGIG (reference sequence). In nucleotides, the CDR3 is TGTGCCTGGAGTCGGGGCCCCAACACTGAAGCTTTCTTT. Translating it yields CAWSRGPNTEAFF.

In this sample, this clone turned up a few times. This chain uses TRBV6-6 with TRBJ1-2; 7 bases align to TRBD1. The CDR3 has 13 residues. CDR1 is MNHNY and CDR2 is SVGAGI in the germline V gene (reference sequence). V trimming: 3 bases; J trimming: 8 bases; junction bases outside the gene matches: 6. This chain's CDR3 is CASSYPTGEGYTF. CDR3 sequence (DNA): TGTGCCAGCAGTTATCCTACAGGGGAAGGCTACACCTTC.

The chain combines TRBV7-8 with TRBJ2-7, with 8 positions matching TRBD2. The germline gives CDR1 SGHVS, CDR2 FQNEAQ. V shed 5 bases, J shed 0 bases, and the junction held 9 bases outside the gene matches. The CDR3 consists of 16 residues. The CDR3 loop reads CASSTRLALSSYEQYF. The CDR3 DNA follows: TGTGCCAGCAGCACCAGACTAGCGTTGAGCTCCTACGAGCAGTACTTC.

In nucleotides, the CDR3 is TGTGCCAGCAGCAAAACCTACGAGCAGTACTTC. As protein: CASSKTYEQYF. V and J are TRBV21-1 and TRBJ2-7. TRBV21-1 corresponds to a pseudogene. The CDR3 consists of 11 residues.